The 22 T cell receptor beta chains below were found in one sample sequenced in a study of CD8 T cells in ankylosing spondylitis. TCRdb used MiXCR to reprocess the 5' RACE reads, holding one entry per CDR3 protein. The table has 80,000 to 100,000 distinct CDR3 sequences, 8.8% seen once; the top ten hold roughly 5.5%. The sample was blood, either unsorted or a sorted T cell fraction (not recorded which). The source of these receptors is a male donor with ankylosing spondylitis or in good health (not recorded which).

This clonotype showed up many times. V gene TRBV9 combines with J gene TRBJ1-2; D is possibly TRBD1 (5 bases). This CDR3 is built from 15 residues. Trimming stripped 0 bases from V and 4 bases from J, with 13 bases between. Germline values: CDR1 SGDLS, CDR2 YYNGEE. CDR3: CASSVVAGGGYGYTF. The CDR3 nucleotides are TGTGCCAGCAGCGTAGTGGCAGGTGGGGGCTATGGCTACACCTTC.

This clonotype was counted at least ten times. The rearrangement joins TRBV9 to TRBJ2-7; unclear D gene. The germline V and J ends were trimmed by 0 bases and 3 bases, with 10 bases remaining between them. This CDR3 is built from 14 residues. The germline CDR1 and CDR2 sequences are SGDLS and YYNGEE. CDR3: CASSVAAVDYEQYF. The CDR3 DNA reads as TGTGCCAGCAGCGTAGCGGCCGTCGACTACGAGCAGTACTTC.

The sample holds many counts of this clonotype. The chain has TRBV14 and TRBJ2-7; 7 nucleotides agree with TRBD1. V lost 4 bases, J lost 1 base, and 4 bases stayed unmatched. The CDR3 is made up of 14 amino acids. From germline, CDR1 is SGHDN and CDR2 FVKESK. CDR3 residues: CASSRAGGSYEQYF. CDR3 bases: TGTGCCAGCAGCCGAGCAGGGGGTTCCTACGAGCAGTACTTC.

Ten or more counts support this clonotype. This sequence joins TRBV28 and TRBJ2-4; TRBD2 might be the D (5 bases). Germline loops: CDR1 MDHEN, CDR2 SYDVKM. Trimming took off 5 bases at V and 0 bases at J, with 14 bases between the two ends. This CDR3 has 16 amino acids. The DNA of the CDR3 is TGTGCCAGCAGTGGAGGACGCCTACTAGCCAAAAACATTCAGTACTTC. Translating it yields CASSGGRLLAKNIQYF.

The chain couples TRBV7-2 to TRBJ2-2, with 8 bases aligning to TRBD2. CDR1 and CDR2 from the germline V gene are SGHTA and FQGNSA. The CDR3 has 16 amino acids. V lost 3 bases, J lost 3 bases, and 6 bases stayed unmatched. In nucleotides, the CDR3 is TGTGCCAGCAGCTTTATGACGGGGGGGTACACCGGGGAGCTGTTTTTT. Protein product: CASSFMTGGYTGELFF.

The chain uses TRBV11-2 and TRBJ2-7; 11 bases are a match to TRBD1. CDR1 SGHAT and CDR2 FQNNGV come from the germline V gene. Unmatched junction bases numbered 6, after V lost 5 bases and J lost 0 bases. The CDR3 loop spans 16 amino acids. CDR3: CASSPRDRGVSYEQYF. In DNA, the CDR3 is TGTGCCAGCAGCCCCAGGGACAGGGGGGTCTCCTACGAGCAGTACTTC.

There are a few counts of this clonotype. This could be a read error, since a much larger clone is one nucleotide away. The chain combines TRBV3-1 with TRBJ2-1; 8 bases match TRBD2. This CDR3 has 17 residues. Germline V lookup: CDR1 LGHDT, CDR2 YNNKEL (reference sequence). CDR3 region: CACSQLRGLVEGNEQFF. CDR3 bases: TGTGCCTGCAGCCAGCTAAGGGGACTAGTCGAGGGCAATGAGCAGTTCTTC.

With regard to this clonotype: A much larger clone differs by one base, so this may be a read error. The chain is built from TRBV7-2 and TRBJ2-5; D is unresolved. Germline CDR1 and CDR2: SGHTA and FQGNSA. The CDR3 is 12 residues long. DNA of the CDR3: TGTGCCGGCAGCTCTCAAATGGGGACCCAGTACTTC. Encoded protein: CAGSSQMGTQYF.

This clonotype was picked up many times. One junction end disagrees with the germline gene, perhaps due to a read error. The chain couples TRBV7-7 to TRBJ2-2; no clear D. The CDR3 contains 13 residues. CDR1 SSHAT and CDR2 FNYEAQ come from the germline V gene (reference sequence). Written as DNA, the CDR3 is TGTGCTAGCAGCTTAACGTACACCGGGGAGCTGTTTTTT. It encodes CASSLTYTGELFF.

This clonotype was observed a single time. Mismatch with germline at one junction end may stem from a read error. This chain connects TRBV2 to TRBJ1-5; perhaps TRBD1 as D (5 bases). Germline V CDR1 and CDR2: SNHLY, FYNNEI. The CDR3 loop spans 17 amino acids. The CDR3 sequence: CASGEPPGTYSNQPQHF. The DNA of the CDR3 is TGTGCCAGCGGTGAACCCCCAGGGACCTATAGCAATCAGCCCCAGCATTTT.

This clonotype was seen repeatedly, ten times or more. The chain combines TRBV7-8 with TRBJ1-6; 9 positions match TRBD1. This CDR3 is 15 amino acids long. With V trimmed by 3 bases and J by 10 bases, 7 bases remained unmatched. Per the germline V gene, CDR1 is SGHVS and CDR2 is FQNEAQ. The CDR3 sequence is CASSFRDRDGSPLHF. The CDR3 coding sequence is TGTGCCAGCAGCTTCCGGGACAGGGATGGCTCACCCCTCCACTTT. Full variable domain (outside the CDR3, taken from reference TRBV7-8 and TRBJ1-6): GAGVSQSPRYKVAKRGQDVALRCDPISGHVSLFWYQQALGQGPEFLTYFQNEAQLDKSGLPSDRFFAERPEGSVSTLKIQRTQQEDSAVYLCASSFRDRDGSPLHFGNGTRLTVT.

This clonotype was observed at least ten times. V is TRBV11-3 and J is TRBJ2-1; 10 bases agree with TRBD2. Germline values: CDR1 SGHNT, CDR2 YENEEA. The length of the CDR3 is 18 residues. After removal of 1 base from V and 6 bases from J, the junction contained 12 bases not matched to a gene. The CDR3 loop is CASSLGGSGGPRLNEQFF. The CDR3 DNA sequence: TGTGCCAGCAGCTTAGGGGGTAGCGGGGGGCCTCGCCTCAATGAGCAGTTCTTC.

This clonotype was seen many times. DNA of the CDR3: TGTGCCACCAGTGCCCAAAGGGCAATCAATGAGCAGTTCTTC. Translating it yields CATSAQRAINEQFF. The chain uses TRBV24-1 and TRBJ2-1; D gene uncertain. V was shortened by 5 bases and J by 6 bases, with 13 bases between the two germline ends. The CDR3 is 14 amino acids. Germline V gives CDR1 KGHDR, CDR2 SFDVKD.

This chain links TRBV29-1 with TRBJ1-1; tentatively, D is TRBD1 (6 bases). The germline gives CDR1 SQVTM, CDR2 ANQGSEA. The V end was cut by 0 bases, the J end by 5 bases, with 13 bases between. CDR3 length: 14 amino acids. The CDR3 is CSVEDNGGQTEAFF. The CDR3 coding sequence is TGCAGCGTTGAAGATAATGGGGGCCAAACTGAAGCTTTCTTT.

This clonotype was counted many times. The chain is built from TRBV5-1 and TRBJ2-3; no firm D call. The CDR3 extends over 12 amino acids. The V and J ends lost 3 bases and 4 bases respectively, with 6 bases between them. Looked up from germline, CDR1 is SGHRS and CDR2 is YFSETQ. The CDR3 spells CASSWSADTQYF. In DNA, the CDR3 is TGCGCCAGCAGCTGGTCCGCAGATACGCAGTATTTT.

This clonotype has ten or more counts. J is TRBJ1-2 and V is TRBV3-1; weak D call: TRBD1 (5 bases). Germline V lookup: CDR1 LGHDT, CDR2 YNNKEL (reference sequence). The V and J ends lost 0 bases and 7 bases respectively, with 6 bases between them. CDR3 size: 12 residues. Here the CDR3 reads CASSQDGGGYTF. CDR3 bases: TGTGCCAGCAGCCAAGATGGGGGTGGCTACACCTTC.

The chain carries TRBV28 and TRBJ2-7; D gene unclear. Trimming stripped 8 bases from V and 4 bases from J, with 6 bases between. The CDR3 extends over 10 amino acids. Germline CDR1 is MDHEN and CDR2 is SYDVKM. As DNA, the CDR3 is TGTGCCAGCGGTGGGTACGAGCAGTACTTC. Translation: CASGGYEQYF.

This clonotype was seen at least ten times. V and J are TRBV5-4 and TRBJ1-1, with no clear D. CDR1 SGHNT and CDR2 YYREEE come from the germline V gene (reference sequence). The CDR3 extends over 14 amino acids. V was trimmed by 2 bases and J by 1 base, leaving 9 bases between them. CDR3 DNA: TGTGCCAGCAGCTTAGGTCCGTCGAACACTGAAGCTTTCTTT. This codes for CASSLGPSNTEAFF.

The table lists this clonotype with many counts. This chain uses TRBV24-1 with TRBJ2-7; 7 bases are a match to TRBD1. The CDR3 has 13 residues. Germline CDR1 and CDR2: KGHDR and SFDVKD. The V segment lost 1 base and the J segment 5 bases; nucleotides outside the gene matches: 1. This CDR3 reads CATSDFTGDEQYF. CDR3 coding DNA: TGTGCCACCAGTGATTTCACAGGGGACGAGCAGTACTTC.

This clonotype was recorded many times. V and J are TRBV20-1 and TRBJ2-3, with 8 bases fitting TRBD2. There are 13 residues in the CDR3. J gave up 6 bases and V 3 bases, and 5 bases lay outside the gene matches. The germline V gene has CDR1 DFQATT and CDR2 SNEGSKA (reference sequence). CDR3 in DNA: TGCAGTGCTAGCGGGGGGGGTTGGGATACGCAGTATTTT. Translating gives CSASGGGWDTQYF.

This clonotype was found a few times. V gene TRBV5-1 combines with J gene TRBJ1-2; D not resolved. The V end was cut by 4 bases, the J end by 7 bases, with 14 bases between. Germline CDR1 is SGHRS and CDR2 is YFSETQ. This CDR3 region has 13 residues. The CDR3 sequence is CASSPEPSGGYTF. DNA of the CDR3: TGCGCCAGCAGCCCGGAACCGAGTGGTGGCTACACCTTC.

This clonotype was counted many times. The V call is TRBV5-1, the J call TRBJ2-4; 9 bases are shared with TRBD1. The V gene's germline CDR1 is SGHRS and CDR2 YFSETQ. The CDR3 consists of 16 residues. The J segment lost 6 bases and the V segment lost 7 bases, leaving 14 bases of the junction unmatched. In nucleotides, the CDR3 is TGCGCCAGCGCCAAAGGGGCACAGGGGGCTGGAAACATTCAGTACTTC. Residues: CASAKGAQGAGNIQYF.